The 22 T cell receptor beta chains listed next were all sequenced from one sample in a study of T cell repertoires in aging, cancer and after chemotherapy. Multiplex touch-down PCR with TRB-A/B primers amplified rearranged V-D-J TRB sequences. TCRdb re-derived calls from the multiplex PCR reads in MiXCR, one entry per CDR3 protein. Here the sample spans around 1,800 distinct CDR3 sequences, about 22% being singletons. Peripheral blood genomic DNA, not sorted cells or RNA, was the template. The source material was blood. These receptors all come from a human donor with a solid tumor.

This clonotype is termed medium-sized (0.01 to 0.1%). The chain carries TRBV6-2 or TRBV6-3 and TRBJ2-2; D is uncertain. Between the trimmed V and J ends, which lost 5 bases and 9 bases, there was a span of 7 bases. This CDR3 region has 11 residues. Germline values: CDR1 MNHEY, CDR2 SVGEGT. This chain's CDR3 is CASSRNRELFF. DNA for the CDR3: TGTGCCAGCAGTAGGAATCGGGAGCTGTTTTTT.

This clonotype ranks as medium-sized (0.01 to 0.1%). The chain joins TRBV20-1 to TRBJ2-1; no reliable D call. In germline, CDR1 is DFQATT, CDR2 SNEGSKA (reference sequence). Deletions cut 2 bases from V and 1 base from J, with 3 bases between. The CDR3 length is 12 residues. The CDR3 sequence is CSARQSYNEQFF. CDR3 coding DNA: TGCAGTGCTAGACAATCCTACAATGAGCAGTTCTTC.

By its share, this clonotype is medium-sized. The CDR3, as DNA: TGCAGCGTTGACCCGGACCAGAGGGAGCTGAAAGTTTACTACGAGCAGTACTTC. Its protein product is CSVDPDQRELKVYYEQYF. The chain links TRBV29-1 to TRBJ2-7; TRBD2 might be the D (5 bases). Germline assignment: CDR1 SQVTM and CDR2 ANQGSEA. The CDR3 sequence is 18 residues long. V was cut by 3 bases and J by 3 bases, with 27 bases left in between.

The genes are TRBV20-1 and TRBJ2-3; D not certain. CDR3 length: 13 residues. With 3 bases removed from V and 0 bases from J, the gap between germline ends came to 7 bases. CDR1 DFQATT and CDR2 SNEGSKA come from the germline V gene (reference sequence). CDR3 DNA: TGCAGTGCTAGTGTACCTAGCACAGATACGCAGTATTTT. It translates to CSASVPSTDTQYF.

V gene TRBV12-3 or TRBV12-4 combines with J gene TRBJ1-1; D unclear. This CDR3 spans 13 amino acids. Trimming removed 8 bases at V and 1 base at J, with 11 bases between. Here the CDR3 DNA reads TGTGCCAGCCGAACCCAGTGGAACACTGAAGCTTTCTTT. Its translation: CASRTQWNTEAFF.

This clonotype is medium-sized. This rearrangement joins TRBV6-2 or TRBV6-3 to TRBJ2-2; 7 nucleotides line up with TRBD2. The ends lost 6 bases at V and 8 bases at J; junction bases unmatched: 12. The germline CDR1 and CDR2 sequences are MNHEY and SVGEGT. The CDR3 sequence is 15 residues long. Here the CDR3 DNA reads TGTGCCAGCAGGGTGCTAGCGGTTTCAACTGGGGAGCTGTTTTTT. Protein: CASRVLAVSTGELFF.

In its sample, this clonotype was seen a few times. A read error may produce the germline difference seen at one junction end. CDR3 in amino acids: CASSESAGNTIYF. CDR3 in DNA: TGCGCCAGCAGTGAGTCGGCTGGAAACACCATATATTTT. The V and J genes are TRBV6-2 or TRBV6-3 and TRBJ1-3, with D unclear. CDR1 MNHEY and CDR2 SVGEGT come from the germline V gene. This CDR3 region has 13 residues.

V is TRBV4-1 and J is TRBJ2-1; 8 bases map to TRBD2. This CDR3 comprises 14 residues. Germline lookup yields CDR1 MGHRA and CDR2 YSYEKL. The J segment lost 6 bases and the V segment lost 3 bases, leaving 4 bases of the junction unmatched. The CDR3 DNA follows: TGCGCCAGCAGCCACCCCGGGACTAGCAATGAGCAGTTCTTC. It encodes CASSHPGTSNEQFF.

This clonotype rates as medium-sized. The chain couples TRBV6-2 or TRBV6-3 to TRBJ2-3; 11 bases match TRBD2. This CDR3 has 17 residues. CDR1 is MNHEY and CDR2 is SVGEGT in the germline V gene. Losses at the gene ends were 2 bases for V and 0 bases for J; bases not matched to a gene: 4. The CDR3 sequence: CASSYPGLAVSTDTQYF. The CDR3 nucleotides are TGTGCCAGCAGTTACCCGGGACTAGCGGTTAGCACAGATACGCAGTATTTT.

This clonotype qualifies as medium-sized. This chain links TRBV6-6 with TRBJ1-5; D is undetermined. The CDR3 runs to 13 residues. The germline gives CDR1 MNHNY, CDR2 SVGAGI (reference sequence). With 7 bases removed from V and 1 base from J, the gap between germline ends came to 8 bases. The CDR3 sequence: CASMSGSNQPQHF. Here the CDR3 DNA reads TGTGCCAGCATGAGTGGGAGCAATCAGCCCCAGCATTTT.

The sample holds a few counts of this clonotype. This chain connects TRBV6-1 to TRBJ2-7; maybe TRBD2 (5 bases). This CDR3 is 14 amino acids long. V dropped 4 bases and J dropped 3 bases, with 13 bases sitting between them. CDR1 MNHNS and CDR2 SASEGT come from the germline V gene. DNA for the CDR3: TGTGCCAGCAGTGTAGGCGGGCTTCTCTACGAGCAGTACTTC. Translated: CASSVGGLLYEQYF.

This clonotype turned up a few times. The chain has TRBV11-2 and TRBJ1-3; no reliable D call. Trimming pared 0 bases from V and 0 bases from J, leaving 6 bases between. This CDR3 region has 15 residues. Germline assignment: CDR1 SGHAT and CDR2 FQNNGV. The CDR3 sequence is CASSLDFGSGNTIYF. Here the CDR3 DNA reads TGTGCCAGCAGCTTAGATTTTGGCTCTGGAAACACCATATATTTT.

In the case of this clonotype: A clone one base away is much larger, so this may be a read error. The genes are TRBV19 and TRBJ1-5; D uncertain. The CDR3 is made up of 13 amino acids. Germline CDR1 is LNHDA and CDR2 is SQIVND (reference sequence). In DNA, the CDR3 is TGTGCCAGTAGTATACAGAGCAATCAGCGCCAGCATTTT. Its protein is CASSIQSNQRQHF.

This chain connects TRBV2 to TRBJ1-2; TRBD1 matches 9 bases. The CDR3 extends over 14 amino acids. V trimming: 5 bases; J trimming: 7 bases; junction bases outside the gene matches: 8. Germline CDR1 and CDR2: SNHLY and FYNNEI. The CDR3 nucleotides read TGTGCCAGCAGTCCGGGACAGGGAATATCTGGCTACACCTTC. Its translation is CASSPGQGISGYTF.

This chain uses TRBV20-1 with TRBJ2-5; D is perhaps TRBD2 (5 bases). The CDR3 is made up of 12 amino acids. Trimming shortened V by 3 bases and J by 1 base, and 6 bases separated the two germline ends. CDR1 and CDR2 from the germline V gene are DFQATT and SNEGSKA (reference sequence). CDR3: CSARRAQETQYF. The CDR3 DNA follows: TGCAGTGCTAGGCGGGCCCAAGAGACCCAGTACTTC.

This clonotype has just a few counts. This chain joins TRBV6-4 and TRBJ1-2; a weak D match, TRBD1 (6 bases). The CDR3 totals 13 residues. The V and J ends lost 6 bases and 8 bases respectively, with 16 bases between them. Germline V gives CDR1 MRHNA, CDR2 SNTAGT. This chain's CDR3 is CASSPTRGWGYTF. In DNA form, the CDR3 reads TGTGCCAGCAGCCCTACCAGGGGTTGGGGCTACACCTTC.

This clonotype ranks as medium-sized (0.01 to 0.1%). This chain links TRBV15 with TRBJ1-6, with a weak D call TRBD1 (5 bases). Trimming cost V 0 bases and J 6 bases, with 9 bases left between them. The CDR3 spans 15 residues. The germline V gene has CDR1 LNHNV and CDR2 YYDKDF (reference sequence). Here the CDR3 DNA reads TGTGCCACCAGCAGAGATCTGCAGGGTAATTCACCCCTCCACTTT. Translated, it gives CATSRDLQGNSPLHF.

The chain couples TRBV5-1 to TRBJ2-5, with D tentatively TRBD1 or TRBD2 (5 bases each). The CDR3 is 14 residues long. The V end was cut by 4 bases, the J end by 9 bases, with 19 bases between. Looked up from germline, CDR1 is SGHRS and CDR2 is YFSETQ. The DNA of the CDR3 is TGCGCCAGCAGCCCCCCCGGGACGGCAGTTGCCCAGTACTTC. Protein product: CASSPPGTAVAQYF.

The CDR3 spells CASSGQGAIGPLHF. CDR3 sequence (DNA): TGCGCCAGCAGCGGACAGGGGGCAATTGGTCCCCTCCACTTT. The chain combines TRBV5-1 with TRBJ1-6, with TRBD1 identical over 11 bases. The germline V gene has CDR1 SGHRS and CDR2 YFSETQ. J lost 13 bases, V lost 4 bases, and 7 bases had no gene match. This CDR3 contains 14 residues.

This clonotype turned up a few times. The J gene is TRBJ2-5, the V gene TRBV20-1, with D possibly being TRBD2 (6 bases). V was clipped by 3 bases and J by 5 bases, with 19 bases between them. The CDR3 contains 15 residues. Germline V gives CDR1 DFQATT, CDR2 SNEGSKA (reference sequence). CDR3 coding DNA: TGCAGTGCTAGCGGCGTATTGGGGGGAGAGGAGACCCAGTACTTC. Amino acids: CSASGVLGGEETQYF.

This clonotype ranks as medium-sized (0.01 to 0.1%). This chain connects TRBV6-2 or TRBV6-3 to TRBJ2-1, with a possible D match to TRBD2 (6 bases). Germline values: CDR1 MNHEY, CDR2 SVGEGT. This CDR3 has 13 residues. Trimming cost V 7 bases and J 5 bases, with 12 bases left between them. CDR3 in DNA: TGTGCCAGCAAAGTGACTAGTCACAATGAGCAGTTCTTC. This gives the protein CASKVTSHNEQFF.

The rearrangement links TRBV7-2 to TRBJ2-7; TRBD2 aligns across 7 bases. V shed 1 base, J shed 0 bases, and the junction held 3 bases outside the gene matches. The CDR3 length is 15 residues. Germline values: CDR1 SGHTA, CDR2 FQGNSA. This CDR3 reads CASSLGPSGSYEQYF. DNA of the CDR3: TGTGCCAGCAGCTTAGGCCCTAGCGGCTCCTACGAGCAGTACTTC. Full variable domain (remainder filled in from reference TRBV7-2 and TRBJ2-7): GAGVSQSPSNKVTEKGKDVELRCDPISGHTALYWYRQSLGQGLEFLIYFQGNSAPDKSGLPSDRFSAERTGGSVSTLTIQRTQQEDSAVYLCASSLGPSGSYEQYFGPGTRLTVT.